The next 18 T cell receptor beta chains were all read from a single sample in a study of vaccination and CD4 T cells after COVID-19. This sample's treatment: roughly ten-day PBMC culture with coronavirus spike peptide pools or control peptides (ViraFEST assay). Oncomine TCR Beta short-read sequencing was applied to DNA from cultured CD4+ T cells. Each CDR3 protein is one row after TCRdb ran MiXCR on the PCR reads. The table has tens of thousands of distinct CDR3 sequences, 58% seen once. The antigens these receptors bind are not known. The sequenced sample was CD4+ T cells from blood, cultured in vitro. These receptors were obtained from a human donor who had recovered from COVID-19.

This clonotype was seen a handful of times. CDR3: CASSFGGLKGNSPLHF. The CDR3 nucleotides are TGTGCCAGCAGTTTCGGGGGCCTCAAAGGGAATTCACCCCTCCACTTT. The chain carries TRBV27 and TRBJ1-6; TRBD1 might be the D (6 bases). In germline, CDR1 is MNHEY, CDR2 SMNVEV (reference sequence). The CDR3 is made up of 16 amino acids. V lost 3 bases and J 7 bases, leaving 16 bases between the germline ends.

The chain links TRBV6-2 or TRBV6-3 to TRBJ2-4; 8 positions agree with TRBD2. CDR1 and CDR2 (germline): MNHEY, SVGEGT. V trimming: 7 bases; J trimming: 11 bases; junction bases outside the gene matches: 10. This CDR3 has 13 residues. The CDR3 region has the DNA TGTGCCAGCAAGAGTAGCGGGACCGGAGTTCAGTACTTC. Protein: CASKSSGTGVQYF.

This chain joins TRBV15 and TRBJ1-2, with TRBD1 matching 7 bases. The V gene's germline CDR1 is LNHNV and CDR2 YYDKDF (reference sequence). The CDR3 is 14 amino acids. With 4 bases clipped from V and 4 bases from J, the junction kept 6 bases outside the gene matches. CDR3 DNA: TGTGCCACCAGCACTAGGGGGCTCGGCTATGGCTACACCTTC. Translation: CATSTRGLGYGYTF.

This clonotype occurred a few times. CDR3 sequence (DNA): TGTGCCATCTGGTATGGGGGGGCCAACACTGAAGCTTTCTTT. Translation: CAIWYGGANTEAFF. This rearrangement joins TRBV10-3 to TRBJ1-1; D may be TRBD1 (6 bases). Germline values: CDR1 ENHRY, CDR2 SYGVKD. There are 14 residues in the CDR3. The V gene lost 8 bases and the J gene lost 2 bases, with 15 bases spanning the gap.

This rearrangement joins TRBV5-5 to TRBJ2-7; a possible D gene is TRBD2 (7 bases). V lost 4 bases and J 5 bases, leaving 19 bases between the germline ends. CDR1 and CDR2 (germline): SGHKS, YYEKEE (reference sequence). The CDR3 sequence is 15 residues long. The CDR3 coding sequence is TGTGCCAGCAGCCCTCTAGGGGGGGAAAGAGACGAGCAGTACTTC. Translating it yields CASSPLGGERDEQYF.

This chain links TRBV27 with TRBJ1-4, with 8 bases that match TRBD1. Germline CDR1 and CDR2: MNHEY and SMNVEV (reference sequence). The CDR3 consists of 13 residues. V dropped 7 bases and J dropped 7; count of bases not matched to a gene: 5. This CDR3 reads CASKGTGSEKLFF. The CDR3 DNA follows: TGTGCCAGCAAGGGGACAGGTAGTGAAAAACTGTTTTTT.

The V and J genes are TRBV6-2 or TRBV6-3 and TRBJ2-7; 8 positions agree with TRBD1. Losses at the gene ends were 5 bases for V and 6 bases for J; bases not matched to a gene: 6. Looked up from germline, CDR1 is MNHEY and CDR2 is SVGEGT. This CDR3 region has 13 residues. For the CDR3, the DNA is TGTGCCAGCAGTCCCGGACAGGGTACCGAGCAGTACTTC. Amino acid sequence: CASSPGQGTEQYF.

The chain uses TRBV6-1 and TRBJ2-7; 8 nucleotides align to TRBD1. The J segment lost 7 bases and the V segment lost 6 bases, leaving 14 bases of the junction unmatched. From germline, CDR1 is MNHNS and CDR2 SASEGT. The CDR3 length is 15 residues. As DNA, the CDR3 is TGTGCCAGCAGCTTGAGACAGGGGATCTACGTGGAGCAGTACTTC. Protein product: CASSLRQGIYVEQYF.

This clonotype was observed a few times. The chain recombines TRBV20-1 with TRBJ1-5, with D hard to call. The CDR3 length is 13 residues. Trimming pared 2 bases from V and 7 bases from J, leaving 12 bases between. Germline-derived CDR1 and CDR2 are DFQATT and SNEGSKA (reference sequence). The CDR3 protein is CSARQNEGQPQHF. CDR3 in DNA: TGCAGTGCTAGACAGAATGAGGGCCAGCCCCAGCATTTT.

The chain is built from TRBV10-3 and TRBJ2-7; unclear D gene. This CDR3 has 14 amino acids. Germline V gene sequence: CDR1 ENHRY, CDR2 SYGVKD. Trimming cost V 7 bases and J 0 bases, with 13 bases left between them. The CDR3 nucleotides are TGTGCCATCACCACCAGCCCGAGCTCCTACGAGCAGTACTTC. This codes for CAITTSPSSYEQYF.

This clonotype was found a few times. The chain joins TRBV27 to TRBJ1-3; TRBD1 is a possible D gene (5 bases). Per the germline V gene, CDR1 is MNHEY and CDR2 is SMNVEV (reference sequence). V shed 0 bases and J shed 4 bases, with 13 bases lying between them. The CDR3 has 16 residues. CDR3 sequence reads: CASSLSYGGPGNTIYF. CDR3 nucleotide sequence: TGTGCCAGCAGTTTATCATATGGGGGTCCGGGAAACACCATATATTTT.

The J gene is TRBJ1-1, the V gene TRBV7-9; the D is unclear. Trimming cost V 5 bases and J 4 bases, with 11 bases left between them. Germline-derived CDR1 and CDR2 are SEHNR and FQNEAQ (reference sequence). The CDR3 extends over 13 amino acids. The CDR3: CASSRTQGTEAFF. CDR3 nucleotide sequence: TGTGCCAGCAGCCGGACCCAAGGCACTGAAGCTTTCTTT. Together with reference TRBV7-9 and TRBJ1-1, the CDR3 gives the full variable domain: DTGVSQNPRHKITKRGQNVTFRCDPISEHNRLYWYRQTLGQGPEFLTYFQNEAQLEKSRLLSDRFSAERPKGSFSTLEIQRTEQGDSAMYLCASSRTQGTEAFFGQGTRLTVV.

The chain employs TRBV28 and TRBJ1-6; maybe TRBD1 (6 bases). From germline, CDR1 is MDHEN and CDR2 SYDVKM. V lost 5 bases and J 8 bases, leaving 7 bases between the germline ends. This CDR3 spans 12 amino acids. CDR3 residues: CASSRQDSPLHF. The CDR3 region has the DNA TGTGCCAGCAGTCGACAGGATTCACCCCTCCACTTT.

This chain links TRBV12-3 or TRBV12-4 with TRBJ1-2; possible D gene TRBD1, 5 bases. This CDR3 is 14 amino acids long. V shed 4 bases and J shed 2 bases, with 11 bases lying between them. CDR3 sequence: CASSSTEVNYGYTF. CDR3 in DNA: TGTGCCAGCAGTTCGACAGAAGTAAACTATGGCTACACCTTC.

The chain combines TRBV27 with TRBJ2-7; 7 nucleotides align to TRBD1. The CDR3 is made up of 13 amino acids. Germline CDR1 MNHEY, CDR2 SMNVEV (reference sequence). V trimming: 3 bases; J trimming: 4 bases; junction bases outside the gene matches: 3. CDR3 sequence: CASSFRTGYEQYF. In nucleotides, the CDR3 is TGTGCCAGCAGTTTTCGGACAGGATACGAGCAGTACTTC.

The V gene is TRBV6-1, the J gene TRBJ1-2; TRBD1 might be the D (5 bases). The CDR3 length is 14 residues. CDR1 and CDR2 from the germline V gene are MNHNS and SASEGT. V was cut by 4 bases and J by 1 base, with 10 bases left in between. The CDR3 protein is CASSVTVDNYGYTF. CDR3 DNA sequence: TGTGCCAGCAGTGTGACAGTTGATAACTATGGCTACACCTTC.

The J gene is TRBJ2-2, the V gene TRBV7-8; 8 bases are shared with TRBD1. The CDR3 has 13 residues. Germline V CDR1 and CDR2: SGHVS, FQNEAQ. Trimming cost V 5 bases and J 6 bases; bases outside gene matches: 2. CDR3 nucleotide sequence: TGTGCCAGCAGCCAGGACAGGGCCGGGGAGCTGTTTTTT. It yields the protein CASSQDRAGELFF.

This sequence joins TRBV9 and TRBJ2-3; 9 bases line up with TRBD1. The J segment lost 5 bases and the V segment lost 4 bases, leaving 8 bases of the junction unmatched. The germline V gene has CDR1 SGDLS and CDR2 YYNGEE. The CDR3 is 15 residues long. CDR3 DNA: TGTGCCAGCAGCCCAAGACAGGGGGGCGGAGATACGCAGTATTTT. It yields the protein CASSPRQGGGDTQYF.